A selection of T cell receptor beta chains follows, all from one sample in a study of blood T cell repertoires in COVID-19. Some clones are missing from TCRdb's copy, which holds only in-frame ones; the method was immunoSEQ multiplex PCR. Seen here are some 390,000 clones, more than 80% observed once, and the top ten hold approximately 1.2%. Sequenced material: PBMCs or T cells enriched from blood (not recorded which). Every receptor here comes from a young man who had recovered from COVID-19. Each CDR3 is given with its conserved first and last residue. Each record gives: D gene, J gene, clone size, V gene, CDR3 protein, CDR3 DNA. D genes are given only for firm matches. Clone sizes are given selectively: once, few, many, or a class where the clone is expanded.

D gene: TRBD2; J gene: TRBJ2-2; clone size: -; V gene: TRBV18; CDR3 protein: CASSPGASGSSGELFF; CDR3 DNA: TGTGCCAGCTCACCGGGGGCTAGCGGGAGTTCCGGGGAGCTGTTTTTT
D gene: TRBD2; J gene: TRBJ2-7; clone size: -; V gene: TRBV7-8; CDR3 protein: CASSWGGTSGSYEQYF; CDR3 DNA: TGTGCCAGCAGCTGGGGAGGGACTAGCGGTTCCTACGAGCAGTACTTC
D gene: -; J gene: TRBJ1-5; clone size: -; V gene: TRBV27; CDR3 protein: CASSLGQNSNQPQHF; CDR3 DNA: TGTGCCAGCAGCCTCGGACAGAATAGCAATCAGCCCCAGCATTTT
D gene: TRBD1; J gene: TRBJ2-3; clone size: -; V gene: TRBV3-1/TRBV3-2; CDR3 protein: CASSPGQTSTDTQYF; CDR3 DNA: TGTGCCAGCAGCCCGGGACAGACAAGCACAGATACGCAGTATTTT
D gene: TRBD1; J gene: TRBJ1-3; clone size: -; V gene: TRBV7-8; CDR3 protein: CASSSSRGGQGRNTIYF; CDR3 DNA: TGTGCCAGCTCCTCATCACGAGGAGGACAGGGCAGGAACACCATATATTTT
D gene: -; J gene: TRBJ1-5; clone size: few; V gene: TRBV19; CDR3 protein: CASSFRGANQPQHF; CDR3 DNA: TGTGCCAGTAGTTTTCGGGGAGCCAATCAGCCCCAGCATTTT
D gene: -; J gene: TRBJ2-5; clone size: once; V gene: TRBV3-1/TRBV3-2; CDR3 protein: CASSQDGGGRGTQYF; CDR3 DNA: TGTGCCAGCAGCCAAGATGGGGGGGGGCGCGGGACCCAGTACTTC
D gene: -; J gene: TRBJ2-1; clone size: -; V gene: TRBV11-3; CDR3 protein: CASSLTRSYNEQFF; CDR3 DNA: TGTGCCAGCAGCTTAACTAGATCCTACAATGAGCAGTTCTTC
D gene: TRBD2; J gene: TRBJ2-7; clone size: -; V gene: TRBV30; CDR3 protein: CAWSFGRLAEYEQYF; CDR3 DNA: TGTGCCTGGAGTTTTGGGAGACTAGCGGAGTACGAGCAGTACTTC
D gene: -; J gene: TRBJ2-3; clone size: once; V gene: TRBV28; CDR3 protein: CASAPAITDTQYF; CDR3 DNA: TGTGCCAGCGCCCCCGCGATCACAGATACGCAGTATTTT
D gene: -; J gene: TRBJ1-2; clone size: -; V gene: TRBV12-3/TRBV12-4; CDR3 protein: CASSLGQDYGYTF; CDR3 DNA: TGTGCCAGCAGTTTAGGACAGGACTATGGCTACACCTTC
D gene: TRBD1; J gene: TRBJ1-2; clone size: -; V gene: TRBV20-1; CDR3 protein: CSASNRDRSGYTF; CDR3 DNA: TGCAGTGCTAGTAACAGGGACAGGTCCGGCTACACCTTC
D gene: -; J gene: TRBJ2-1; clone size: -; V gene: TRBV6-4; CDR3 protein: CASSDSLRLSYNEQFF; CDR3 DNA: TGTGCCAGCAGTGACTCTTTGCGGTTGTCCTACAATGAGCAGTTCTTC
D gene: -; J gene: TRBJ2-1; clone size: -; V gene: TRBV30; CDR3 protein: CAWSVRSQAQNEQFF; CDR3 DNA: TGTGCCTGGAGTGTACGGTCACAGGCGCAGAATGAGCAGTTCTTC
D gene: -; J gene: TRBJ1-5; clone size: -; V gene: TRBV5-1; CDR3 protein: CANPPGGNQPQHF; CDR3 DNA: TGCGCAAACCCGCCGGGGGGCAATCAGCCCCAGCATTTT
D gene: TRBD1; J gene: TRBJ1-5; clone size: few; V gene: TRBV27; CDR3 protein: CASSSGTGGNQPQHF; CDR3 DNA: TGTGCCAGCAGTTCAGGGACAGGGGGCAATCAGCCCCAGCATTTT
D gene: TRBD2; J gene: TRBJ2-1; clone size: -; V gene: TRBV9; CDR3 protein: CASSADPSFLAGGNVQFF; CDR3 DNA: TGTGCCAGCAGCGCCGACCCGTCGTTCCTAGCGGGAGGGAACGTGCAGTTCTTC